The rows below give T cell receptor beta chains drawn from one sample of a study of T-cell memory formation after mild COVID-19. TCRdb independently ran MiXCR on the 5' RACE reads; one entry per CDR3 protein. This repertoire shows 95,000 to 110,000 distinct CDR3 sequences, about 15% found once; its top ten account for around 40%. Sequencing input: PBMCs or a T cell subset sorted from them (not recorded which). The receptors here all came from a man younger than 35 who had mild COVID-19 (a few samples of this study predate the infection). Cell type and time point are not known. CDR3s include the opening cysteine and the closing phenylalanine or tryptophan. A D gene is named only where the DNA matches it firmly. Not all rows give a size; the values are once, few, many and, for expanded clones, a class.

d_call: TRBD2
j_call: TRBJ2-5
cdr3_length: 15
clone_size: many
v_call: TRBV4-3
cdr3_nt: TGCGCCAGCAGCCAAGGGGGGAGGGAGCAAGAGACCCAGTACTTC
cdr3_aa: CASSQGGREQETQYF

d_call: TRBD2
j_call: TRBJ2-3
cdr3_length: 16
clone_size: once
v_call: TRBV10-3
cdr3_nt: TGTGCCATCAGCCGTGCTAGCGGGGGTATCACAGATACGCAGTATTTT
cdr3_aa: CAISRASGGITDTQYF

d_call: .
j_call: TRBJ1-1
cdr3_length: 15
clone_size: .
v_call: TRBV7-6
cdr3_nt: TGTGCCAGCAGCTTAGACGCCTCGGGGGACACTGAAGCTTTCTTT
cdr3_aa: CASSLDASGDTEAFF

d_call: TRBD1
j_call: TRBJ2-3
cdr3_length: 13
clone_size: many
v_call: TRBV6-6
cdr3_nt: TGTGCCAGCAGCCAGGACAGGGGAGATACGCAGTATTTT
cdr3_aa: CASSQDRGDTQYF

d_call: .
j_call: TRBJ2-7
cdr3_length: 15
clone_size: many
v_call: TRBV6-5
cdr3_nt: TGTGCCAGCAGTTACGGCGCTAGCAGTCAATACGAGCAGTACTTC
cdr3_aa: CASSYGASSQYEQYF

d_call: .
j_call: TRBJ2-3
cdr3_length: 16
clone_size: .
v_call: TRBV5-1
cdr3_nt: TGCGCCAGCAGCTTGGGCCGAGGGTTCTTGACAGATACGCAGTATTTT
cdr3_aa: CASSLGRGFLTDTQYF

d_call: TRBD2
j_call: TRBJ2-2
cdr3_length: 15
clone_size: few
v_call: TRBV12-3/TRBV12-4
cdr3_nt: TGTGCCTTCTTCCCTAGCGGGGACAACACCGGGGAGCTGTTTTTT
cdr3_aa: CAFFPSGDNTGELFF

d_call: TRBD1
j_call: TRBJ1-2
cdr3_length: 16
clone_size: few
v_call: TRBV6-5
cdr3_nt: TGTGCCAGCAGTTACGGAATGGGACAGGTCGACTATGGCTACACCTTC
cdr3_aa: CASSYGMGQVDYGYTF

d_call: TRBD1
j_call: TRBJ2-7
cdr3_length: 12
clone_size: few
v_call: TRBV12-3/TRBV12-4
cdr3_nt: TGTGCCAGCAGTTTAACCGGGACAGCCCCATTTTTC
cdr3_aa: CASSLTGTAPFF

d_call: .
j_call: TRBJ1-1
cdr3_length: 12
clone_size: many
v_call: TRBV6-5
cdr3_nt: TGTGCCAGCAGGAACCCACGGCTCGAAGCTTTCTTT
cdr3_aa: CASRNPRLEAFF

d_call: TRBD1
j_call: TRBJ1-5
cdr3_length: 18
clone_size: .
v_call: TRBV27
cdr3_nt: TGTGCCAGCAGCCTCTTACGGGGGCCAGGGGGTAGCAATCAGCCCCAGCATTTT
cdr3_aa: CASSLLRGPGGSNQPQHF

d_call: .
j_call: TRBJ2-1
cdr3_length: 14
clone_size: few
v_call: TRBV15
cdr3_nt: TGTGCCACCAGCAGAGGTATCGCTTACAATGAGCAGTTCTTC
cdr3_aa: CATSRGIAYNEQFF

d_call: .
j_call: TRBJ1-6
cdr3_length: 15
clone_size: many
v_call: TRBV25-1
cdr3_nt: TGTGCCAGCAGTGAAAAGGATTCCTATAATTCACCCCTCCACTTT
cdr3_aa: CASSEKDSYNSPLHF

d_call: .
j_call: TRBJ2-5
cdr3_length: 14
clone_size: .
v_call: TRBV5-1
cdr3_nt: TGCGCCAGCAGCTTGGCCTTCCTCCAAGAGACCCAGTACTTC
cdr3_aa: CASSLAFLQETQYF

d_call: .
j_call: TRBJ2-4
cdr3_length: 17
clone_size: few
v_call: TRBV7-8
cdr3_nt: TGTGCCAGCAGCCCGGGGCCCGCCGCCCTAGCCAAAAACATTCAGTACTTC
cdr3_aa: CASSPGPAALAKNIQYF

d_call: .
j_call: TRBJ2-1
cdr3_length: 15
clone_size: many
v_call: TRBV4-1
cdr3_nt: TGCGCCAGCAGCCAAGTCAGAACACGGGGCAATGAGCAGTTCTTC
cdr3_aa: CASSQVRTRGNEQFF

d_call: .
j_call: TRBJ2-7
cdr3_length: 14
clone_size: .
v_call: TRBV4-1
cdr3_nt: TGCGCCAGCAGCCAGGCGTGGGACCCCTCCGAGCAGTACTTC
cdr3_aa: CASSQAWDPSEQYF

d_call: .
j_call: TRBJ2-3
cdr3_length: 15
clone_size: .
v_call: TRBV7-6
cdr3_nt: TGTGCCAGCAGCTTAGGCACGGACTTGGGGGATACGCAGTATTTT
cdr3_aa: CASSLGTDLGDTQYF

d_call: .
j_call: TRBJ1-3
cdr3_length: 15
clone_size: few
v_call: TRBV11-2
cdr3_nt: TGTGCCAGCAGCTTAGATCGCGGGACTGGAAACACCATATATTTT
cdr3_aa: CASSLDRGTGNTIYF

d_call: TRBD1
j_call: TRBJ1-5
cdr3_length: 15
clone_size: few
v_call: TRBV6-4
cdr3_nt: TGTGCCAGCAGTCAGACAGGGTCCGGCAATCAGCCCCAGCATTTT
cdr3_aa: CASSQTGSGNQPQHF

d_call: .
j_call: TRBJ2-7
cdr3_length: 14
clone_size: .
v_call: TRBV7-2
cdr3_nt: TGTGCCAGCAGCTTAGACATCACAGGCTACGAGCAGTACTTC
cdr3_aa: CASSLDITGYEQYF

d_call: TRBD2
j_call: TRBJ2-7
cdr3_length: 14
clone_size: .
v_call: TRBV20-1
cdr3_nt: TGCAGTGCTGACAGCGGGGGTGGGCACTACGAGCAGTACTTC
cdr3_aa: CSADSGGGHYEQYF

d_call: TRBD1
j_call: TRBJ2-2
cdr3_length: 15
clone_size: many
v_call: TRBV7-9
cdr3_nt: TGTGCCAGCAGCCCAGACAGGGAATACACCGGGGAGCTGTTTTTT
cdr3_aa: CASSPDREYTGELFF

d_call: .
j_call: TRBJ1-2
cdr3_length: 15
clone_size: few
v_call: TRBV4-2
cdr3_nt: TGTGCCAGCAGCCAAGACGGCGGGGTCACCTATGGCTACACCTTC
cdr3_aa: CASSQDGGVTYGYTF

d_call: .
j_call: TRBJ2-7
cdr3_length: 13
clone_size: many
v_call: TRBV7-7
cdr3_nt: TGTGCCAGCAGCCCTGAGGGCTCCTACGAGCAGTACTTC
cdr3_aa: CASSPEGSYEQYF

d_call: TRBD1
j_call: TRBJ2-1
cdr3_length: 14
clone_size: .
v_call: TRBV4-1
cdr3_nt: TGCGCCAGCAGCGTCGCACAGGGGGCGGATGAGCAGTTCTTC
cdr3_aa: CASSVAQGADEQFF

d_call: .
j_call: TRBJ2-1
cdr3_length: 17
clone_size: .
v_call: TRBV5-6
cdr3_nt: TGTGCCAGCAGCTCGGGCAGGGAACGATTGTCCTACAATGAGCAGTTCTTC
cdr3_aa: CASSSGRERLSYNEQFF

d_call: .
j_call: TRBJ2-3
cdr3_length: 16
clone_size: few
v_call: TRBV18
cdr3_nt: TGTGCCAGCTCACTTACGGGGCCCCCCCGCACATATACGCAGTATTTT
cdr3_aa: CASSLTGPPRTYTQYF

d_call: .
j_call: TRBJ2-7
cdr3_length: 14
clone_size: few
v_call: TRBV12-3/TRBV12-4
cdr3_nt: TGTGCCAGCAGTTTAGGGGGCGTAGACTACGAGCAGTACTTC
cdr3_aa: CASSLGGVDYEQYF

d_call: .
j_call: TRBJ2-2
cdr3_length: 13
clone_size: .
v_call: TRBV20-1
cdr3_nt: TGCAGTGCTAGACAGGGAGGCACCGGGGAGCTGTTTTTT
cdr3_aa: CSARQGGTGELFF

d_call: TRBD2
j_call: TRBJ2-7
cdr3_length: 17
clone_size: few
v_call: TRBV4-3
cdr3_nt: TGCGCCAGCAGCCAAGAATCCCGGAGCGGGGGGGACTACGAGCAGTACTTC
cdr3_aa: CASSQESRSGGDYEQYF

d_call: TRBD1
j_call: TRBJ1-4
cdr3_length: 13
clone_size: once
v_call: TRBV29-1
cdr3_nt: TGCAGCGCCAGATCCGGGACAGGGGGAAAACTGTTTTTT
cdr3_aa: CSARSGTGGKLFF

d_call: TRBD2
j_call: TRBJ2-1
cdr3_length: 15
clone_size: few
v_call: TRBV6-5
cdr3_nt: TGTGCCAGCAGCCTCCTAGCGGGGTTCGACAATGAGCAGTTCTTC
cdr3_aa: CASSLLAGFDNEQFF

d_call: .
j_call: TRBJ1-2
cdr3_length: 15
clone_size: many
v_call: TRBV4-3
cdr3_nt: TGCGCCAGCAGCCAAGGTCCAGGGGCTAACTATGGCTACACCTTC
cdr3_aa: CASSQGPGANYGYTF

d_call: .
j_call: TRBJ2-5
cdr3_length: 11
clone_size: .
v_call: TRBV2
cdr3_nt: TGTGCCAGCAGGCTCACAGAGACCCAGTACTTC
cdr3_aa: CASRLTETQYF

d_call: .
j_call: TRBJ2-2
cdr3_length: 16
clone_size: .
v_call: TRBV7-8
cdr3_nt: TGTGCCAGCAGCAAACCTAGAGTTAGTGGGACCGGGGAGCTGTTTTTT
cdr3_aa: CASSKPRVSGTGELFF

d_call: .
j_call: TRBJ2-1
cdr3_length: 15
clone_size: .
v_call: TRBV20-1
cdr3_nt: TGCAGTGCTTATTTTCACCTTCGAGGAAACAATGAGCAGTTCTTC
cdr3_aa: CSAYFHLRGNNEQFF

d_call: .
j_call: TRBJ2-2
cdr3_length: 15
clone_size: .
v_call: TRBV5-1
cdr3_nt: TGCGCCAGCAGCTTAAGGGGCGGTGAAACCGGGGAGCTGTTTTTT
cdr3_aa: CASSLRGGETGELFF

d_call: .
j_call: TRBJ1-2
cdr3_length: 13
clone_size: .
v_call: TRBV7-2
cdr3_nt: TGTGCCGTGACGGGTCAAATCCTCTATGGCTACACCTTC
cdr3_aa: CAVTGQILYGYTF

d_call: .
j_call: TRBJ2-2
cdr3_length: 14
clone_size: .
v_call: TRBV9
cdr3_nt: TGTGCCAGCAGCGAGGGGGCGAACACCGGGGAGCTGTTTTTT
cdr3_aa: CASSEGANTGELFF

d_call: .
j_call: TRBJ2-2
cdr3_length: 13
clone_size: few
v_call: TRBV4-3
cdr3_nt: TGCGCCAGCAGCCCAGGACTGACCGGGGAGCTGTTTTTT
cdr3_aa: CASSPGLTGELFF

d_call: TRBD2
j_call: TRBJ2-1
cdr3_length: 20
clone_size: .
v_call: TRBV7-9
cdr3_nt: TGTGCCAGCAGCTTAGCGCTAAGCGGGGGGCTCATATACTCCTACAATGAGCAGTTCTTC
cdr3_aa: CASSLALSGGLIYSYNEQFF

d_call: .
j_call: TRBJ2-2
cdr3_length: 14
clone_size: few
v_call: TRBV30
cdr3_nt: TGTGCCTGGAGTGTCGGGGGTGAGACCGGGGAGCTGTTTTTT
cdr3_aa: CAWSVGGETGELFF

d_call: .
j_call: TRBJ2-3
cdr3_length: 15
clone_size: .
v_call: TRBV7-9
cdr3_nt: TGTGCCAGCAGCTTAGATACGGGCTGGACAGATACGCAGTATTTT
cdr3_aa: CASSLDTGWTDTQYF

d_call: .
j_call: TRBJ2-7
cdr3_length: 14
clone_size: few
v_call: TRBV4-1
cdr3_nt: TGCGCCAGCAGCCACCCGCAGGGTAGTTCCGAGCAGTACTTC
cdr3_aa: CASSHPQGSSEQYF

d_call: .
j_call: TRBJ2-5
cdr3_length: 14
clone_size: many
v_call: TRBV6-1
cdr3_nt: TGTGCCAGCAGTGAAGTGGGTACACAAGAGACCCAGTACTTC
cdr3_aa: CASSEVGTQETQYF

d_call: .
j_call: TRBJ2-1
cdr3_length: 15
clone_size: .
v_call: TRBV6-1
cdr3_nt: TGTGCCAGCGGTAACGGGTTTCCTTTTGGGAATGAGCAGTTCTTC
cdr3_aa: CASGNGFPFGNEQFF

d_call: .
j_call: TRBJ2-5
cdr3_length: 14
clone_size: .
v_call: TRBV7-9
cdr3_nt: TGTGCCAGCAGCTTGAGGCCGTACCAAGAGACCCAGTACTTC
cdr3_aa: CASSLRPYQETQYF

d_call: .
j_call: TRBJ2-1
cdr3_length: 15
clone_size: .
v_call: TRBV10-3
cdr3_nt: TGTGCCATCAGTGACCGGGGGCCCGCCTACAATGAGCAGTTCTTC
cdr3_aa: CAISDRGPAYNEQFF

d_call: TRBD1
j_call: TRBJ2-7
cdr3_length: 12
clone_size: .
v_call: TRBV6-2/TRBV6-3
cdr3_nt: TGTGCCAGCAGTTACGGGACAGGGGCGAAGTACTTC
cdr3_aa: CASSYGTGAKYF

d_call: TRBD2
j_call: TRBJ2-5
cdr3_length: 18
clone_size: .
v_call: TRBV4-1
cdr3_nt: TGCGCCAGCAGCCAGAAGCAGGGACTAGCTGCGTACCAAGAGACCCAGTACTTC
cdr3_aa: CASSQKQGLAAYQETQYF

d_call: .
j_call: TRBJ1-2
cdr3_length: 14
clone_size: .
v_call: TRBV27
cdr3_nt: TGTGCCAGCAGTTTGACAGGCGTCAACTATGGCTACACCTTC
cdr3_aa: CASSLTGVNYGYTF

d_call: .
j_call: TRBJ2-3
cdr3_length: 15
clone_size: .
v_call: TRBV12-3/TRBV12-4
cdr3_nt: TGTGCCAGCAGTTACCGGGACGAGTCCGCAGATACGCAGTATTTT
cdr3_aa: CASSYRDESADTQYF

d_call: .
j_call: TRBJ2-6
cdr3_length: 16
clone_size: .
v_call: TRBV4-3
cdr3_nt: TGCGCCAGCAGCCAAGTATCTATATCTGGGGCCAACGTCCTGACTTTC
cdr3_aa: CASSQVSISGANVLTF

d_call: TRBD1
j_call: TRBJ2-7
cdr3_length: 13
clone_size: .
v_call: TRBV9
cdr3_nt: TGTGCCAGCAGCGCCGGACAGGGGCACGAGCAGTACTTC
cdr3_aa: CASSAGQGHEQYF

d_call: .
j_call: TRBJ1-2
cdr3_length: 14
clone_size: many
v_call: TRBV7-2
cdr3_nt: TGTGCCAGCAGCCCCCGATGGGAGGGCGGAGGCTACACCTTC
cdr3_aa: CASSPRWEGGGYTF

d_call: TRBD2
j_call: TRBJ2-3
cdr3_length: 14
clone_size: few
v_call: TRBV7-3
cdr3_nt: TGTGCCAGCGCCCAGCGGGGGGGGGCAGATACGCAGTATTTT
cdr3_aa: CASAQRGGADTQYF

d_call: TRBD2
j_call: TRBJ2-2
cdr3_length: 16
clone_size: few
v_call: TRBV4-1
cdr3_nt: TGCGCCAGCAGCCAAGTTTCAGCTAGCGGCACCGGGGAGCTGTTTTTT
cdr3_aa: CASSQVSASGTGELFF